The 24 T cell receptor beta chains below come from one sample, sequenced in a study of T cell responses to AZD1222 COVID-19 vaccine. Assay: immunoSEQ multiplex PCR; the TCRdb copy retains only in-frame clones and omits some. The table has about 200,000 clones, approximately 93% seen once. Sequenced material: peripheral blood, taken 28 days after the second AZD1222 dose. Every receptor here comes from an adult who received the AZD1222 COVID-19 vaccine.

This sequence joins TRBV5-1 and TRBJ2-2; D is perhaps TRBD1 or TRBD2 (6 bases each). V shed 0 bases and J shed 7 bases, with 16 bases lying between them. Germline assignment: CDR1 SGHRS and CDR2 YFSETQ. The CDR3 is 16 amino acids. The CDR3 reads CASSLGLGGSSGELFF. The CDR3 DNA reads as TGCGCCAGCAGCTTGGGATTGGGGGGCTCAAGCGGGGAGCTGTTTTTT.

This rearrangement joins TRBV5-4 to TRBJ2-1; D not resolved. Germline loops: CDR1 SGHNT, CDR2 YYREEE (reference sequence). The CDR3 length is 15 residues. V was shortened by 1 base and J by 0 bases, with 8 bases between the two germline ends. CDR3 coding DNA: TGTGCCAGCAGCTTGTGGGCCAGCTCCTACAATGAGCAGTTCTTC. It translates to CASSLWASSYNEQFF.

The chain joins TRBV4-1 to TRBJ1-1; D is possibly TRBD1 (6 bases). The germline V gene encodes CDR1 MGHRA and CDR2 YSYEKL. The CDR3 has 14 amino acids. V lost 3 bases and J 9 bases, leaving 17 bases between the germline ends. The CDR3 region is CASSQTGAENKAFF. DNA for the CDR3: TGCGCCAGCAGCCAGACGGGGGCTGAGAACAAAGCTTTCTTT.

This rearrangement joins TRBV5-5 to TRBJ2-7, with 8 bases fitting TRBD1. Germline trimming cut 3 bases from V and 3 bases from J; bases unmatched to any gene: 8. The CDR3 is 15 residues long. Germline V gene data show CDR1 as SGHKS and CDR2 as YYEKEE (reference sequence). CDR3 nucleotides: TGTGCCAGCAGCTCCACTGGACAGGGCCGCTACGAGCAGTACTTC. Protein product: CASSSTGQGRYEQYF. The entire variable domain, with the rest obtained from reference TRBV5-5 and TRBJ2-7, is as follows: DAGVTQSPTHLIKTRGQQVTLRCSPISGHKSVSWYQQVLGQGPQFIFQYYEKEERGRGNFPDRFSARQFPNYSSELNVNALLLGDSALYLCASSSTGQGRYEQYFGPGTRLTVT.

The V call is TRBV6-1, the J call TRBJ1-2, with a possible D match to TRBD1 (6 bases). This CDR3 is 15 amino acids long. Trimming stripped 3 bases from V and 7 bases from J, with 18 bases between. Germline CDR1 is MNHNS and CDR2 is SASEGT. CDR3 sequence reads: CASSDEGRGAAGYTF. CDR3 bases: TGTGCCAGCAGTGATGAGGGGCGGGGGGCTGCTGGCTACACCTTC.

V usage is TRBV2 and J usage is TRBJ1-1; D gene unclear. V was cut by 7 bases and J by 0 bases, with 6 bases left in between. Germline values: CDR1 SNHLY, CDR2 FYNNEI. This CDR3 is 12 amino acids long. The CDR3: CASTRLNTEAFF. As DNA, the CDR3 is TGTGCCAGCACTAGGCTGAACACTGAAGCTTTCTTT.

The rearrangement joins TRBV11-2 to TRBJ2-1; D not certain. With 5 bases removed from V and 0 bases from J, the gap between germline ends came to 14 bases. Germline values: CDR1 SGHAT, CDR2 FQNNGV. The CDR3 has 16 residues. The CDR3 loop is CASSQLKGSSYNEQFF. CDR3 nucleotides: TGTGCCAGCAGCCAGCTAAAGGGCAGCTCCTACAATGAGCAGTTCTTC.

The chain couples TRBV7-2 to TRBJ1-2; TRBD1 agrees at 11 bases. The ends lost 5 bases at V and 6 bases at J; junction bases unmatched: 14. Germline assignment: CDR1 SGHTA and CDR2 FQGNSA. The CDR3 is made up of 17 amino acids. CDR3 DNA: TGTGCCAGCAGCGGGGACAGGGGGGCGCTTATGGTCGATGGCTACACCTTC. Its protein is CASSGDRGALMVDGYTF.

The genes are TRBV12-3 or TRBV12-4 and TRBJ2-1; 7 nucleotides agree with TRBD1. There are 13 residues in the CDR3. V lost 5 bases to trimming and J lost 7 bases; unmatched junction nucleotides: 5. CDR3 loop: CASSPSTGNEQFF. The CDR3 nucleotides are TGTGCCAGCAGTCCCTCGACAGGGAATGAGCAGTTCTTC.

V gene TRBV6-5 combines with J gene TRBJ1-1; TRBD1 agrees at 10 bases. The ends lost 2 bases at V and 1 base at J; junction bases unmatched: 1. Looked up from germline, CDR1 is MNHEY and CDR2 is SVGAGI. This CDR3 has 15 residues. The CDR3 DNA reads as TGTGCCAGCAGTTACGGGACAGGGGCGAACACTGAAGCTTTCTTT. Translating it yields CASSYGTGANTEAFF.

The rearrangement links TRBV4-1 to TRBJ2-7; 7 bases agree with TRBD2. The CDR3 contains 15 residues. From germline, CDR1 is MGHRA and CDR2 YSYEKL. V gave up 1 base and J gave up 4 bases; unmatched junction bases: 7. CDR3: CASSQAGGGLYEQYF. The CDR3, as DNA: TGCGCCAGCAGCCAAGCAGGCGGGGGATTATACGAGCAGTACTTC.

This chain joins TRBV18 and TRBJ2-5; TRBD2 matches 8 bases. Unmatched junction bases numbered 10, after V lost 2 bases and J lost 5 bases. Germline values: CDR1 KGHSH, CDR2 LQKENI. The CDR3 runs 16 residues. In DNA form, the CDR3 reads TGTGCCAGCTCACCAAGATTAGCGGGGACTTCGGAGACCCAGTACTTC. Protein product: CASSPRLAGTSETQYF.

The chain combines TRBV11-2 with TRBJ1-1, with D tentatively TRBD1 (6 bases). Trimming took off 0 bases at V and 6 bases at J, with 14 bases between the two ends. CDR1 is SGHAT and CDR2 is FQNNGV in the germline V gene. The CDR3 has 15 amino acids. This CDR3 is CASSLEQGRSAEAFF. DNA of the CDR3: TGTGCCAGCAGCTTAGAACAGGGTCGTTCGGCTGAAGCTTTCTTT. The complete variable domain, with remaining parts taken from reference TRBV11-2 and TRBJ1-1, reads EAGVAQSPRYKIIEKRQSVAFWCNPISGHATLYWYQQILGQGPKLLIQFQNNGVVDDSQLPKDRFSAERLKGVDSTLKIQPAKLEDSAVYLCASSLEQGRSAEAFFGQGTRLTVV.

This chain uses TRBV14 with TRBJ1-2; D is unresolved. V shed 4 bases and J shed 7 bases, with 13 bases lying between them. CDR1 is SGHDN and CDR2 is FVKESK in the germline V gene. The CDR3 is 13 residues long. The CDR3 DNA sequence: TGTGCCAGCAGCCTCGCAGAATTGGGTGGCTACACCTTC. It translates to CASSLAELGGYTF. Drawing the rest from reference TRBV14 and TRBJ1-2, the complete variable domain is EAGVTQFPSHSVIEKGQTVTLRCDPISGHDNLYWYRRVMGKEIKFLLHFVKESKQDESGMPNNRFLAERTGGTYSTLKVQPAELEDSGVYFCASSLAELGGYTFGSGTRLTVV.

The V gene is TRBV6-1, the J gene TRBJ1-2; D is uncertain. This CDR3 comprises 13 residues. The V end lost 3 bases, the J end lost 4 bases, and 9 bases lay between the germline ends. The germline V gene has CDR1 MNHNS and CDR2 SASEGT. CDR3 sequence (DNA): TGTGCCAGCAGTGATGTACCCATCTATGGCTACACCTTC. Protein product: CASSDVPIYGYTF.

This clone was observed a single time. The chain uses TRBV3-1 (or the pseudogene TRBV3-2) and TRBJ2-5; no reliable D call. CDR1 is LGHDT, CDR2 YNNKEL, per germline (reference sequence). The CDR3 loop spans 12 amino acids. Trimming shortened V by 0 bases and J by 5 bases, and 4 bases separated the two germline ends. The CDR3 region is CASSQERETQYF. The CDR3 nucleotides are TGTGCCAGCAGCCAAGAGCGGGAGACCCAGTACTTC.

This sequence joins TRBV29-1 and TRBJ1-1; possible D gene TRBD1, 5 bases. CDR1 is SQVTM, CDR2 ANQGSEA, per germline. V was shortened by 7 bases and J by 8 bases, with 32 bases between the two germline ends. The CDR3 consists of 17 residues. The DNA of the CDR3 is TGCAGCGCCCACCGGGGATCCCGGGACCGGGGACGTGAAGAAGCTTTCTTT. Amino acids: CSAHRGSRDRGREEAFF.

This CDR3 reads CASSDRDYGYTF. The DNA for the CDR3 is TGCGCCAGCAGCGACCGGGACTATGGCTACACCTTC. The chain employs TRBV5-1 and TRBJ1-2; no clear D. This CDR3 has 12 amino acids. The germline V gene has CDR1 SGHRS and CDR2 YFSETQ. V shed 4 bases and J shed 3 bases, with 7 bases lying between them.

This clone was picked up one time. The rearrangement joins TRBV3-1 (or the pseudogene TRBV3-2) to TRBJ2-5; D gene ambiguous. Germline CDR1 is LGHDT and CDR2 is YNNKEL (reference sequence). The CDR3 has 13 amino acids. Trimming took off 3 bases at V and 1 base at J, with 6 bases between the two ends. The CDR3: CASSHEFQETQYF. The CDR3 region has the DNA TGTGCCAGCAGCCATGAGTTCCAAGAGACCCAGTACTTC.

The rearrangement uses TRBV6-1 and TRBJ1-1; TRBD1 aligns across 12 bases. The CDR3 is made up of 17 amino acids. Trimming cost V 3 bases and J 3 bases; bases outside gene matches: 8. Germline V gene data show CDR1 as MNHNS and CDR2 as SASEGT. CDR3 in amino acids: CASSDGDRGHLDTEAFF. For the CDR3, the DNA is TGTGCCAGCAGTGATGGGGACAGGGGGCATTTGGACACTGAAGCTTTCTTT.

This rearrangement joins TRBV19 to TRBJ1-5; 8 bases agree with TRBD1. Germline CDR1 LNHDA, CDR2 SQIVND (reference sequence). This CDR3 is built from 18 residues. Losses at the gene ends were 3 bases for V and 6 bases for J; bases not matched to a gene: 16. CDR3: CASSIYPTGEGWSQPQHF. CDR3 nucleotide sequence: TGTGCCAGTAGTATCTACCCGACAGGGGAAGGATGGTCTCAGCCCCAGCATTTT.

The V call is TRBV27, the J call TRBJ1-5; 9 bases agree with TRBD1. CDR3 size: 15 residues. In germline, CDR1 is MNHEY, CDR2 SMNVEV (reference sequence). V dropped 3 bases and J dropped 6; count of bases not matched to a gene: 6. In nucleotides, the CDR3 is TGTGCCAGCAGTTTTACAGGGGGCGCGGTTCAGCCCCAGCATTTT. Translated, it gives CASSFTGGAVQPQHF.

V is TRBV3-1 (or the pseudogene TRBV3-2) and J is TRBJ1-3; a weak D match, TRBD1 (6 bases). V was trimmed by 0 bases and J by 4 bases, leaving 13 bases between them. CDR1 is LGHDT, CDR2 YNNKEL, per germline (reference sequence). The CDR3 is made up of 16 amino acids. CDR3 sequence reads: CASSQDSRGEGNTIYF. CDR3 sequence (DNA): TGTGCCAGCAGCCAAGATAGCAGGGGTGAAGGAAACACCATATATTTT.

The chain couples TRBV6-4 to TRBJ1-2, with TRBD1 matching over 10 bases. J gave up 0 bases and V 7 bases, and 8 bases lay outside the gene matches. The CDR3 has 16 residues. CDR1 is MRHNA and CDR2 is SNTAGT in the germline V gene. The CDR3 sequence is CASTPTGGPSNYGYTF. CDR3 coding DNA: TGTGCCAGCACCCCGACAGGGGGCCCCTCTAACTATGGCTACACCTTC.